These 32 T cell receptor beta chains were all obtained from the same sample, sequenced in a study of beta chain features in type 1 diabetes. Expressed TCRB transcripts were sequenced because the isolated RNA had all been reverse transcribed beforehand. Only in-frame clones appear in the TCRdb table, and some are missing; sequencing was by immunoSEQ multiplex PCR. The sample yields 250,000 to 300,000 clones, roughly 25% seen once. Study outcomes and limitations: In every one of the four CD4+ subsets, TCRB CDR3s were moderately but significantly shorter in Type 1 diabetes patients.

Their specific antigens are unknown. Input material: naive CD4+ T cells from blood. Receptor source: a woman in her 30s with type 1 diabetes.

The CDR3 region has the DNA TGTGCCAGCAGCGTAGAGGGGGATAGCAATCAGCCCCAGCATTTT. It encodes CASSVEGDSNQPQHF. V and J are TRBV9 and TRBJ1-5, with D tentatively TRBD1 (6 bases). Germline CDR1 reads SGDLS; CDR2 reads YYNGEE. Trimming took off 0 bases at V and 0 bases at J, with 7 bases between the two ends. This CDR3 is 15 amino acids long.

This clone has a handful of counts. The chain recombines TRBV7-2 with TRBJ2-3; D gene ambiguous. There are 13 residues in the CDR3. Germline V gene data show CDR1 as SGHTA and CDR2 as FQGNSA. The V gene lost 2 bases and the J gene lost 1 base, with 4 bases spanning the gap. CDR3 loop: CASSLPGTDTQYF. The CDR3 coding sequence is TGTGCCAGCAGCTTACCGGGCACAGATACGCAGTATTTT.

The chain recombines TRBV20-1 with TRBJ1-1; TRBD1 might be the D (5 bases). The V end lost 6 bases, the J end lost 3 bases, and 8 bases lay between the germline ends. Germline V CDR1 and CDR2: DFQATT, SNEGSKA (reference sequence). This CDR3 is 11 amino acids long. This chain's CDR3 is CSAPRDTEAFF. In DNA form, the CDR3 reads TGCAGTGCCCCCAGGGACACTGAAGCTTTCTTT.

CDR3 sequence (DNA): TGCGCCAGCAGCCAAGATAAATTCGGACAGGGGGCCCTCAAAAACATTCAGTACTTC. This translates into CASSQDKFGQGALKNIQYF. This chain connects TRBV4-1 to TRBJ2-4, with 11 bases lining up with TRBD1. The V segment lost 0 bases and the J segment 3 bases; nucleotides outside the gene matches: 10. This CDR3 has 19 residues. Germline V lookup: CDR1 MGHRA, CDR2 YSYEKL.

This clone was seen more than once but under ten times. The chain employs TRBV11-2 and TRBJ2-6, with 11 bases that match TRBD1. The CDR3 consists of 13 residues. Germline values: CDR1 SGHAT, CDR2 FQNNGV. V shed 3 bases and J 11 bases; nucleotides not matched to a gene: 0. CDR3 nucleotide sequence: TGTGCCAGCAGCTTGGACAGGGGGCACGTCCTGACTTTC. It translates to CASSLDRGHVLTF.

The genes are TRBV2 and TRBJ1-5, with unresolved D. From germline, CDR1 is SNHLY and CDR2 FYNNEI. This CDR3 region has 13 residues. With 5 bases removed from V and 4 bases from J, the gap between germline ends came to 9 bases. CDR3 DNA sequence: TGTGCCAGCAGTCCTACCTTGAATCAGCCCCAGCATTTT. This gives the protein CASSPTLNQPQHF.

The chain uses TRBV30 and TRBJ2-7; D unresolved. This CDR3 spans 11 amino acids. Trimming shortened V by 5 bases and J by 2 bases, and 7 bases separated the two germline ends. CDR1 is GTSNPN, CDR2 SVGIG, per germline (reference sequence). CDR3 sequence reads: CAWGRTYEQYF. The CDR3, as DNA: TGTGCCTGGGGCCGTACCTACGAGCAGTACTTC.

The rearrangement joins TRBV11-2 to TRBJ2-1, with D tentatively TRBD2 (5 bases). This CDR3 contains 14 residues. CDR1 and CDR2 (germline): SGHAT, FQNNGV. The V end lost 0 bases, the J end lost 6 bases, and 9 bases lay between the germline ends. CDR3 residues: CASSLDPTSNEQFF. The CDR3 DNA reads as TGTGCCAGCAGCTTAGATCCTACTAGCAATGAGCAGTTCTTC.

V gene TRBV29-1 combines with J gene TRBJ2-1; D not certain. CDR3 length equals 13 residues. In germline, CDR1 is SQVTM, CDR2 ANQGSEA. The V and J ends lost 4 bases and 6 bases respectively, with 13 bases between them. CDR3 DNA: TGCAGCGTTGCGCGGTGGCAGCCCAATGAGCAGTTCTTC. Translation: CSVARWQPNEQFF.

The gene calls are TRBV19 and TRBJ2-1, with TRBD2 matching over 9 bases. The CDR3 is 15 residues long. With V trimmed by 3 bases and J by 7 bases, 7 bases remained unmatched. Germline loops: CDR1 LNHDA, CDR2 SQIVND (reference sequence). DNA for the CDR3: TGTGCCAGTAGTATCGGACTAGCGATAGGGAATGAGCAGTTCTTC. Amino acid sequence: CASSIGLAIGNEQFF. Full variable domain (missing parts from reference TRBV19 and TRBJ2-1): DGGITQSPKYLFRKEGQNVTLSCEQNLNHDAMYWYRQDPGQGLRLIYYSQIVNDFQKGDIAEGYSVSREKKESFPLTVTSAQKNPTAFYLCASSIGLAIGNEQFFGPGTRLTVL.

This chain links TRBV29-1 with TRBJ2-7, with D tentatively TRBD2 (6 bases). The CDR3 covers 15 residues. The germline V and J ends were trimmed by 6 bases and 0 bases, with 18 bases remaining between them. Germline CDR1 is SQVTM and CDR2 is ANQGSEA. The CDR3 spells CSVSFGGDHSYEQYF. The CDR3 DNA reads TGCAGCGTCTCTTTCGGCGGGGACCACTCCTACGAGCAGTACTTC.

In its sample, this clone was seen once. The CDR3 region has the DNA TGTGCCAGCAGCCCAACGCGGCTAGCGGGAGGCACAGATACGCAGTATTTT. Translating gives CASSPTRLAGGTDTQYF. The chain couples TRBV11-3 to TRBJ2-3, with TRBD2 matching 10 bases. CDR3 length equals 17 residues. The germline CDR1 and CDR2 sequences are SGHNT and YENEEA. Losses at the gene ends were 5 bases for V and 1 base for J; bases not matched to a gene: 9.

In its sample, this clone was seen a few times. This chain uses TRBV7-3 with TRBJ2-7; 8 bases fit TRBD1. In germline, CDR1 is SGHTA, CDR2 FQGTGA. J lost 6 bases, V lost 5 bases, and 9 bases had no gene match. The CDR3 sequence is 14 residues long. CDR3 region: CASSLGDRSGEQYF. CDR3 coding DNA: TGTGCCAGCAGCCTAGGGGACAGGTCGGGCGAGCAGTACTTC.

Only a few counts were recorded for this clone. V is TRBV27 and J is TRBJ2-2, with unresolved D. The V gene's germline CDR1 is MNHEY and CDR2 SMNVEV (reference sequence). Trimming cost V 2 bases and J 1 base, with 2 bases left between them. This CDR3 contains 13 residues. CDR3 nucleotides: TGTGCCAGCAGTTTACTGAACACCGGGGAGCTGTTTTTT. The encoded protein is CASSLLNTGELFF.

The rearrangement uses TRBV6-5 and TRBJ2-1; TRBD1 is a possible D gene (5 bases). The CDR3 sequence is 13 residues long. Trimming left V 7 bases short and J 2 bases short, with 9 bases between. In germline, CDR1 is MNHEY, CDR2 SVGAGI. The CDR3 is CASTQTAYNEQFF. CDR3 DNA sequence: TGTGCCAGCACCCAGACAGCCTACAATGAGCAGTTCTTC.

This clone was seen more than once but under ten times. This sequence joins TRBV29-1 and TRBJ1-1, with TRBD1 identical over 7 bases. Germline values: CDR1 SQVTM, CDR2 ANQGSEA. The CDR3 is 14 amino acids. With 5 bases clipped from V and 1 base from J, the junction kept 7 bases outside the gene matches. The CDR3 sequence: CSVNRQGPNTEAFF. As DNA, the CDR3 is TGCAGCGTTAACAGACAGGGTCCGAACACTGAAGCTTTCTTT.

Turning to this clone: Within the sample, other DNA sequences also encode this same CDR3. The rearrangement uses TRBV30 and TRBJ2-1, with no clear D. Germline CDR1 and CDR2: GTSNPN and SVGIG (reference sequence). There are 11 residues in the CDR3. The V and J ends lost 0 bases and 7 bases respectively, with 4 bases between them. The CDR3 DNA follows: TGTGCCTGGAGTGTCCTTAATGAGCAGTTCTTC. This gives the protein CAWSVLNEQFF.

This clone occurred a few times. The chain recombines TRBV7-2 with TRBJ1-2; D possibly corresponds to TRBD1 (5 bases). Trimming shortened V by 4 bases and J by 0 bases, and 9 bases separated the two germline ends. Per germline, CDR1 SGHTA and CDR2 FQGNSA. The length of the CDR3 is 14 residues. This CDR3 reads CASSWTSSNYGYTF. CDR3 DNA: TGTGCCAGCAGCTGGACAAGCTCTAACTATGGCTACACCTTC.

DNA for the CDR3: TGCAGCGTTGTCCGGGACTTGACGGTTTCGGATACGCAGTATTTT. It translates to CSVVRDLTVSDTQYF. The genes are TRBV29-1 and TRBJ2-3, with a tentative D call TRBD2 (6 bases). Germline V gene sequence: CDR1 SQVTM, CDR2 ANQGSEA. V lost 4 bases, J lost 6 bases, and 20 bases lay in between. This CDR3 is built from 15 residues.

This clone was counted only a few times. Distinct nucleotide sequences in the sample also encode this CDR3. The V gene is TRBV5-1, the J gene TRBJ2-1, with 10 bases lining up with TRBD2. This CDR3 spans 13 amino acids. From germline, CDR1 is SGHRS and CDR2 YFSETQ. The ends lost 0 bases at V and 9 bases at J; junction bases unmatched: 0. The CDR3 here is CASSLGLAGEQFF. In DNA, the CDR3 is TGCGCCAGCAGCTTGGGACTAGCGGGTGAGCAGTTCTTC.

This chain links TRBV6-6 with TRBJ1-4; 9 nucleotides match TRBD1. This CDR3 is built from 15 residues. J gave up 5 bases and V 6 bases, and 7 bases lay outside the gene matches. Per germline, CDR1 MNHNY and CDR2 SVGAGI (reference sequence). DNA of the CDR3: TGTGCCAGCAGACCAGACAGGGGGGAAAATGAAAAACTGTTTTTT. Amino acid sequence: CASRPDRGENEKLFF.

The chain recombines TRBV18 with TRBJ2-3; no clear D. This CDR3 has 14 amino acids. V was clipped by 3 bases and J by 5 bases, with 12 bases between them. Germline CDR1 is KGHSH and CDR2 is LQKENI. CDR3 sequence: CASSPQLNGDTQYF. The CDR3, as DNA: TGTGCCAGCTCACCTCAACTGAATGGAGATACGCAGTATTTT.

This clone was detected only a few times. The chain recombines TRBV28 with TRBJ1-4, with 7 bases lining up with TRBD1. This CDR3 comprises 15 residues. Trimming at V came to 6 bases and at J to 7 bases, leaving 11 bases not matched to a gene. CDR1 and CDR2 (germline): MDHEN, SYDVKM. In DNA, the CDR3 is TGTGCCAGCAGCCCCGGACAGGAGCCGCCTGAAAAACTGTTTTTT. This codes for CASSPGQEPPEKLFF.

This rearrangement joins TRBV5-4 to TRBJ1-1; a weak D match, TRBD1 (5 bases). Per the germline V gene, CDR1 is SGHNT and CDR2 is YYREEE (reference sequence). The CDR3 spans 14 residues. Trimming cost V 2 bases and J 7 bases, with 15 bases left between them. CDR3 amino acids: CASSFWDRGNEAFF. The CDR3 DNA reads as TGTGCCAGCAGCTTTTGGGACCGCGGGAATGAAGCTTTCTTT. Looking up the rest from reference TRBV5-4 and TRBJ1-1 gives the full variable domain: ETGVTQSPTHLIKTRGQQVTLRCSSQSGHNTVSWYQQALGQGPQFIFQYYREEENGRGNFPPRFSGLQFPNYSSELNVNALELDDSALYLCASSFWDRGNEAFFGQGTRLTVV.

This chain connects TRBV30 to TRBJ1-1, with 10 bases aligning to TRBD1. The CDR3 is 14 residues long. Germline loops: CDR1 GTSNPN, CDR2 SVGIG (reference sequence). Trimming removed 4 bases from V and 7 bases from J; junction bases left unmatched: 9. CDR3 nucleotide sequence: TGTGCCTGGACCTCCGGGACAGGGGTCTTTGAAGCTTTCTTT. Its translation is CAWTSGTGVFEAFF.

The chain joins TRBV11-2 to TRBJ2-5, with D perhaps TRBD1 (6 bases). The V end lost 5 bases, the J end lost 2 bases, and 12 bases lay between the germline ends. Per germline, CDR1 SGHAT and CDR2 FQNNGV. This CDR3 is built from 14 residues. The CDR3 nucleotides read TGTGCCAGCAGCCTTCGACAGGATCAAGAGACCCAGTACTTC. This sequence encodes CASSLRQDQETQYF. Supplemented by reference TRBV11-2 and TRBJ2-5, the full variable domain reads EAGVAQSPRYKIIEKRQSVAFWCNPISGHATLYWYQQILGQGPKLLIQFQNNGVVDDSQLPKDRFSAERLKGVDSTLKIQPAKLEDSAVYLCASSLRQDQETQYFGPGTRLLVL.

J is TRBJ2-7 and V is TRBV25-1; 11 bases match TRBD2. The CDR3 covers 15 residues. The J segment lost 4 bases and the V segment lost 3 bases, leaving 5 bases of the junction unmatched. Germline values: CDR1 MGHDK, CDR2 SYGVNS. The CDR3 DNA is TGTGCCAGCAGTGAGGCTAGCGGGAGGTGGTACGAGCAGTACTTC. Its translation is CASSEASGRWYEQYF.

The chain couples TRBV5-1 to TRBJ2-3; 7 positions match TRBD1. V lost 0 bases and J lost 4; bases outside the gene matches: 8. The germline V gene encodes CDR1 SGHRS and CDR2 YFSETQ. This CDR3 is 16 amino acids long. CDR3 in amino acids: CASSLGTGTFPDTQYF. The DNA of the CDR3 is TGCGCCAGCAGCTTGGGGACAGGAACCTTTCCAGATACGCAGTATTTT.

The rearrangement links TRBV5-1 to TRBJ2-7, with D possibly matching TRBD2 (5 bases). With 1 base removed from V and 2 bases from J, the gap between germline ends came to 10 bases. CDR3 size: 14 residues. Germline CDR1 reads SGHRS; CDR2 reads YFSETQ. CDR3 sequence (DNA): TGCGCCAGCAGCTTGTCGGGGATGACCTACGAGCAGTACTTC. As protein: CASSLSGMTYEQYF.

This clone was detected a few times. V usage is TRBV5-1 and J usage is TRBJ2-1; the match to TRBD2 covers 10 bases. V shed 4 bases and J 4 bases; nucleotides not matched to a gene: 5. The length of the CDR3 is 15 residues. CDR1 SGHRS and CDR2 YFSETQ come from the germline V gene. In DNA, the CDR3 is TGCGCCAGCAGCCCTACTAGCGGGATTTACAATGAGCAGTTCTTC. Its protein is CASSPTSGIYNEQFF. Complete variable domain (other parts from reference TRBV5-1 and TRBJ2-1): KAGVTQTPRYLIKTRGQQVTLSCSPISGHRSVSWYQQTPGQGLQFLFEYFSETQRNKGNFPGRFSGRQFSNSRSEMNVSTLELGDSALYLCASSPTSGIYNEQFFGPGTRLTVL.

The chain has TRBV30 and TRBJ1-1; D is unclear. V was cut by 0 bases and J by 1 base, with 6 bases left in between. Germline-derived CDR1 and CDR2 are GTSNPN and SVGIG (reference sequence). The CDR3 extends over 13 amino acids. CDR3 coding DNA: TGTGCCTGGAGTGTAATGGCGAACACTGAAGCTTTCTTT. This codes for CAWSVMANTEAFF.

The rearrangement links TRBV7-9 to TRBJ2-1, with a possible D match to TRBD2 (6 bases). The CDR3 runs to 13 residues. The V end was cut by 5 bases, the J end by 7 bases, with 12 bases between. CDR1 is SEHNR and CDR2 is FQNEAQ in the germline V gene (reference sequence). This CDR3 is CASSPEGRNEQFF. CDR3 DNA sequence: TGTGCCAGCAGCCCCGAGGGGAGGAATGAGCAGTTCTTC.